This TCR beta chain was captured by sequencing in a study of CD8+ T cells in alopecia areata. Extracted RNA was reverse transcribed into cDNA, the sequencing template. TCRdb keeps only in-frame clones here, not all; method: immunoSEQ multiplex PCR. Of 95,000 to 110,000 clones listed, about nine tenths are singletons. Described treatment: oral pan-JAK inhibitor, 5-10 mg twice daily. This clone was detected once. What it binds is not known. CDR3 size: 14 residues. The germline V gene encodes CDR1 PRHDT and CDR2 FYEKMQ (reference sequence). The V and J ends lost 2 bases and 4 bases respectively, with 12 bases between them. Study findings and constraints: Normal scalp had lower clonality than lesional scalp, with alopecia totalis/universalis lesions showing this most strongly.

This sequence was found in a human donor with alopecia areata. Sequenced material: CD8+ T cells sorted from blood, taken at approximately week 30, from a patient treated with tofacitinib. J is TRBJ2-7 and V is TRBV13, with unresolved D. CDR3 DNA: TGTGCCAGCAGCTTACGCGGAGATCAATACGAGCAGTACTTC. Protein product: CASSLRGDQYEQYF.